This is a list of T cell receptor beta chains from one sample in a study. MiXCR, applied by TCRdb to the 5' RACE reads, yields one record per CDR3 protein. The sample shows roughly 60,000 distinct CDR3 sequences, more than 25% of them seen only once. Source material: tumor-infiltrating Tregs sorted from the breast tumor. These receptors all come from a female donor with breast cancer. CDR3s include the opening cysteine and the closing phenylalanine or tryptophan. D genes are given only for firm matches. Some rows mark clone size as missing; the rest say once, few, many or name a class of expanded clone.

clone size	D gene	J gene	V gene	CDR3 protein	CDR3 DNA
NA	NA	TRBJ1-2	TRBV7-9	CASSLARNTGLYGYTF	TGTGCCAGCAGCTTAGCGAGGAACACAGGGTTGTATGGCTACACCTTC
NA	NA	TRBJ1-3	TRBV20-1	CSARDDRVRGNTIYF	TGCAGTGCTAGAGACGACCGGGTCAGGGGAAACACCATATATTTT
NA	TRBD2	TRBJ2-7	TRBV7-2	CASSFSGSYEQYF	TGTGCCAGCAGCTTTAGCGGGAGTTACGAGCAGTACTTC
few	TRBD1	TRBJ2-1	TRBV7-9	CASRPRTGTLEASSYNEQFF	TGTGCCAGCAGGCCCCGGACAGGGACCCTAGAAGCAAGCTCCTACAATGAGCAGTTCTTC
few	TRBD2	TRBJ2-3	TRBV7-2	CASRKGLASPDTQYF	TGTGCCAGCCGGAAAGGACTAGCGAGTCCAGATACGCAGTATTTT
many	TRBD1	TRBJ2-4	TRBV5-1	CASSLEQGLAKNIQYF	TGCGCCAGCAGCTTGGAACAGGGGCTAGCCAAAAACATTCAGTACTTC
many	NA	TRBJ1-1	TRBV6-2/TRBV6-3	CASRTSGAEAFF	TGTGCCAGCAGAACCTCAGGGGCTGAAGCTTTCTTT
NA	TRBD1	TRBJ2-3	TRBV24-1	CATSDPGTGSTDTQYF	TGTGCCACCAGTGACCCGGGGACAGGGAGCACAGATACGCAGTATTTT
NA	NA	TRBJ2-1	TRBV9	CASSEGSRASGQFF	TGTGCCAGCAGCGAGGGCTCCCGGGCCTCGGGGCAGTTCTTC
few	NA	TRBJ1-1	TRBV28	CASRPYTLGDTEAFF	TGTGCCAGCAGGCCCTACACCTTAGGAGACACTGAAGCTTTCTTT
NA	TRBD2	TRBJ2-7	TRBV7-9	CAGSLISGKVYEQYF	TGTGCCGGCAGCTTAATTAGCGGGAAGGTGTACGAGCAGTACTTC
NA	TRBD2	TRBJ2-1	TRBV4-1	CASSHLWRGYNEQFF	TGCGCCAGCAGCCACCTCTGGCGGGGGTACAATGAGCAGTTCTTC
NA	NA	TRBJ2-7	TRBV7-2	CASSPPGLEQYF	TGTGCCAGCAGCCCCCCGGGTCTCGAGCAGTACTTC
few	NA	TRBJ2-6	TRBV4-1	CASSPRGGGLTGANVLTF	TGCGCCAGCAGCCCCCGTGGAGGGGGCTTAACTGGGGCCAACGTCCTGACTTTC
NA	TRBD1	TRBJ1-2	TRBV30	CAWTQGAGYGYTF	TGTGCCTGGACCCAGGGGGCAGGCTATGGCTACACCTTC
NA	NA	TRBJ2-3	TRBV7-2	CASSSPAGSTDTQYF	TGTGCCAGCAGCTCCCCAGCGGGTAGCACAGATACGCAGTATTTT
few	TRBD1	TRBJ1-1	TRBV6-5	CATSKQGRDTEAFF	TGTGCCACCTCAAAACAGGGGCGGGACACTGAAGCTTTCTTT
few	TRBD1	TRBJ1-5	TRBV6-1	CASRKTGGGSNQPQHF	TGTGCCAGCAGGAAAACAGGGGGTGGAAGCAATCAGCCCCAGCATTTT
few	TRBD1	TRBJ2-1	TRBV6-1	CASSERQGARLEQFF	TGTGCCAGCAGTGAGAGACAGGGGGCCAGACTGGAGCAGTTCTTC
NA	TRBD1	TRBJ2-4	TRBV7-9	CASSQWDSYLAKNIQYF	TGTGCCAGCAGCCAATGGGACAGTTATCTAGCCAAAAACATTCAGTACTTC
NA	NA	TRBJ1-5	TRBV30	CAWSEGGNNQPQHF	TGTGCCTGGAGCGAGGGGGGTAACAATCAGCCCCAGCATTTT